This T cell receptor (beta chain) comes out of a study of cytomegalovirus exposure and HLA in healthy donors. In the study overall: Early release data held about 92 million unique TCRs from HLA-typed donors. Findings and limits, study-wide: Some V segments, TRBV6-2 and TRBV6-3 among them, were indistinguishable and were therefore excluded. In a later analysis, fewer than 20,000 TCR beta sequences were associated with HLA alleles at 0.05 false discovery rate. When presence/absence was analysed, sequencing depth was taken to be roughly uniform across donors.

CDR1 is MDHEN and CDR2 is SYDVKM in the germline V gene. Trimming removed 6 bases at V and 7 bases at J, with 10 bases between. The CDR3 covers 11 residues. 60 Vbeta and 13 Jbeta primers were used in PCR. Assay used: immunoSEQ multiplex PCR; TCRdb lists only in-frame clones, some missing. The sample yields more than 95,000 clones, 75% to 80% seen once. As to this clone: Antigen unknown.

Sequenced material: PBMCs. This sequence originates from a woman in her 40s in good health and CMV-seronegative. The chain links TRBV28 to TRBJ2-7; no firm D call. CDR3 in amino acids: CASSVPREQYF. The CDR3 nucleotides read TGTGCCAGCAGCGTACCGAGAGAGCAGTACTTC.